This T cell receptor beta chain derives from a study of cytomegalovirus exposure and HLA in healthy donors (dated 2017 in TCRdb). General notes on the study: In an earlier analysis of 550 to 750 of the donors, about 270 Gb of sequence data and 90 million to 120 million unique TCR beta sequences from 150 million to 200 million T cells were reported. Among 398 genotyped donors of the cohort, an average of around 240,000 unique TCR beta nucleotide sequences were sequenced per donor, roughly 18% of them non-productive. Genome-wide SNP genotypes for about 60% of the roughly 700 donors were used in a later genetic analysis, which treated that subset as a discovery cohort. HLA typing covered class I and class II loci at four-digit resolution. Alongside the repertoire data, information on donor age, sex, ethnicity and CMV serostatus was compiled. Besides the first cohort of under 700 subjects, a separate validation cohort made up of some 110 different subjects was used. A few DR-DQ haplotypes were treated as single units for association and clustering because of strong linkage in the cohort. To predict cytomegalovirus infection status, the study combined high-throughput TCR immunosequencing, statistical association of individual TCRs with disease status, and machine learning. To study patterns of TCR occurrence, a later analysis re-analyzed previously published TCR beta repertoires from hundreds of donors and added high-resolution HLA genotyping. Approximately 300 gigabases of sequencing data and around 80 million unique TCR sequences made up an early release that covered several hundred HLA-typed donors. The study was designed to test whether signatures of past pathogen exposure could be identified by cataloging public T cell receptors. To decide whether each TCR beta V gene segment behaved as functional or pseudogenic, an earlier analysis of some 600 of the donors relied on high-throughput TCR beta sequencing. Among the roughly 390 genotyped donors, approximately 81% belonged to the genetic ancestry cluster associated with self-reported Caucasian donors. The later analysis used no new phenotypic data to find candidate immune exposures, relying instead on TCR beta sequences and their occurrence across donors. Typing coverage differed by locus: A, B, C, DRB1 and DQB1 were typed in about 620-630 donors, DQA1 in around 500, DPA1 in 600 to 610, and DPB1 in about 450. The T cell repertoires of under 750 subjects were profiled by immunosequencing and related to cytomegalovirus serostatus. Every discovery cohort repertoire had been produced on one sequencing platform.

The CDR3 numbers 13 residues from cysteine through phenylalanine. Only CDR3 DNA remains: 39 bases, in frame from the first base. The junction shows trimming of 8 bases on V and 0 bases on J, plus 10 bases between the germline ends. Looking up the germline V gene yields CDR1 MNHNS and CDR2 SASEGT. The cohort comprised 666 healthy bone marrow donors. At the time of sampling, all cohort members were nominally healthy, though unrecorded immune exposures were likely present. The donor tested CMV seronegative and was one of the 352 seronegative cohort members. Every donor gave a peripheral blood sample, and the peripheral blood mononuclear cells from that sample were used for TCR beta sequencing. Genomic DNA was extracted from the blood cell samples with the Qiagen DNeasy Blood Extraction Kit. Study-wide conclusions, independent of this receptor: About 17 rarely observed V segments, including chromosome 9 orphons, were excluded from the earlier analysis of approximately 600 of the donors because counts were too low. Compared with equally common non-associated chains, HLA-associated TCR beta chains in a later analysis were more clonally expanded and had lower generation probabilities. The 87-base-pair reads could not distinguish some IMGT-functional V segments, including TRBV6-2 and TRBV6-3, so those segments were excluded. A further reported finding was that TCR beta sequences accurately predicted the HLA-A and HLA-B alleles for most subjects in the first cohort. When HLA alleles, especially DR and DQ, strongly co-occurred, TCR associations were difficult to assign to individual alleles. At a false discovery rate of 0.05, a later analysis linked some 18,000 TCR beta sequences to specific HLA alleles. For the cohort, immune exposure information was limited to CMV serostatus. Because HLA typing was unavailable for some donors at each locus, only the typed subset was used in association tests. The authors suggested that the approach could potentially be generalized to other disease states and immunological phenotypes. A later genetic analysis reported fewer N-insertions in productive TCRs among donors in an Asian-associated ancestry cluster than the roughly 700-donor mean. In an earlier analysis of 450 to 750 of the donors, most TCR beta V segments appeared in productive rearrangements about 87% or about 30% of the time, broadly matching IMGT annotations. The sequencing pipeline was judged likely to have produced a cluster of highly shared sequence variants as a technical artifact. Most CMV-associated TCR beta chains appeared to be HLA-restricted in a later analysis, and the HLA associations seemed to be driven largely by CMV exposure. While some public TCRs were present in many individuals, most TCR sequences turned up only very rarely across donors. The study listed 150 to 200 TCR beta chains as associated with cytomegalovirus. According to a later analysis, parvovirus B19, influenza, CMV and Epstein-Barr virus appeared linked to several top co-occurrence clusters. Cytomegalovirus status was reported to be diagnosed by the classifier with high specificity and sensitivity in both the original and validation cohorts. The cohort was sequenced for TCR beta chains only, and without alpha or paired-chain data the features that could be detected were limited. Presence/absence analyses assumed roughly uniform sequencing depth across donors, an assumption that may not hold. A later analysis found that TCR association rates varied across HLA loci, with DRB1 alleles showing the most associated TCRs and HLA-C alleles the fewest. A few of the identified cytomegalovirus-associated TCR beta chains were confirmed in vitro to be specific for cytomegalovirus antigens. An association between a missense DCLRE1C variant and V-gene and J-gene trimming of TCR beta chains was found in a later genetic analysis and replicated in an independent cohort. Correlated functional status among segregating V segments might reflect linkage disequilibrium, but an unknown experimental factor could not be ruled out.

The table lists this clone with a few counts. Its antigen remains unidentified. Base qualities are missing; no much larger clone stands one base away. Library prep was done by the immunoSEQ multiplex PCR assay. For the multiplex PCR, a mixture combining 60 forward primers for TCR Vbeta segments and 13 reverse primers for TCR Jbeta segments was used. The CDR3 region of rearranged TCR beta genes was amplified from genomic DNA with a multiplex PCR assay. The amplified TCR beta libraries were sequenced on the Illumina HiSeq System as 87-base-pair reads. Turning to the authors' computational methods: In a later analysis, roughly 80 million unique TCR beta chains were counted across the roughly 700 repertoires, and about 9.9 million of these chains were shared by at least two donors. To remove PCR and sequencing errors, raw reads were error-corrected and collapsed into unique sequences using a nearest-neighbor algorithm that merged closely related sequences. V, D and J gene segments were assigned by aligning CDR3 sequences to IMGT reference sequences. Each retained sequence needed at least a six-nucleotide match to both a V gene segment and a J gene segment. A rearrangement was called productive if the CDR3 had no stop codons and remained in frame with V and J, and every other rearrangement was called non-productive. Following IMGT convention, CDR3 was defined as the stretch from the second conserved V-encoded cysteine to the conserved J-encoded phenylalanine. Sequences without an unambiguous match to a single V gene segment were excluded from the earlier analysis of about 600 of the donors. An earlier analysis of 550 to 650 of the donors classified V segments as functional when productive rearrangements were above 56.7% and as segregating when the standard deviation between donors was above 5%. A statistical classification framework was built for diagnosing cytomegalovirus status from the catalog of TCR beta chain sequences. In a later analysis, TCR nucleotide sequences were compared against IMGT/GENE-DB human TR gene sequences so that V and J genes could be assigned. The TCRdist pipeline was used in a later analysis to assign CDR3 sequences and most-parsimonious VDJ recombination scenarios. In a later analysis, each TCR beta chain was defined by its CDR3 amino acid sequence together with its V-gene family, and reads lacking a unique V-gene family were excluded. In a later analysis, fewer than 650 highly shared, low-generation-probability nucleotide sequences were removed to address suspected cross-contamination and a sequencing artifact. In a later analysis, a clonal expansion index for each public chain was calculated from normalized within-repertoire ranks of inferred template counts. In a later analysis, generation probabilities were computed with a VDJ recombination model fitted to out-of-frame rearrangements, and the resulting probabilities were checked against IGoR. In a later analysis, hypergeometric tests were used to score TCR-TCR, TCR-HLA and TCR-CMV co-occurrence, with a repertoire-size bias correction applied to TCR pairs. To estimate false discovery rates, a later analysis permuted the HLA or CMV assignments 20 times. In a later analysis, co-occurring TCRs were grouped using DBSCAN, and TCRdist sequence similarity was added for clustering within HLA-allele-positive subsets. Repertoires with fewer than 30,000 or more than 120,000 public chains, plus five repertoires with anomalous nucleotide sharing, were excluded from co-occurrence clustering. TCRdb mirrors the immuneACCESS table, restricted to in-frame sequences. Some clones are absent from its copies; in checked studies, under half trace to an unresolved V gene, and the reason for the others is unknown. D and trimming were read from the DNA, whereas the V and J calls and clone size are those reported in that table. This sample gives approximately 130,000 clones in total; roughly 87% of them show up just once. The ten largest account for roughly 1.5% of the sample.

This receptor was identified in a woman aged 18-35 years in good health and CMV-seronegative. In this chain, TRBV6-1 is recombined with TRBJ1-1, with the D gene uncertain. The sequenced sample consisted of PBMCs. The sequenced DNA is TGTGCCAGCCGAGTAGAGATGAACACTGAAGCTTTCTTT. Its protein reads: CASRVEMNTEAFF.